These 4 T cell receptor beta chains were all obtained from the same sample, sequenced in a study of Ad26.COV2.S vaccination and SARS-CoV-2 variants. Specified treatment: some 20 received Ad26.COV2.S at low or high dose, single or two shots; a few received placebo; per-sample allocation not given. It was on day 63 after the first vaccine or placebo injection that samples were taken. Clones were sequenced by immunoSEQ multiplex PCR, and TCRdb holds only the in-frame ones, with some missing. The sample holds roughly 250,000 clones; around 88% are singletons and the top ten take less than 3%. Material: peripheral blood, obtained in a trial of Ad26.COV2.S vaccine versus placebo. These receptors came from a person between 18 and 59 years old who received the Ad26.COV2.S COVID-19 vaccine or a placebo.

As for this clone: At one end the junction does not follow the germline gene, possibly because of a read error. The V call is TRBV6-2 or TRBV6-3, the J call TRBJ1-2, with D perhaps matching TRBD1 (5 bases). CDR1 is MNHEY and CDR2 is SVGEGT in the germline V gene. The CDR3 has 14 residues. The CDR3 region has the DNA TGTGCCAGCCGTTACTCTTTCGGGGCTGATGGCTACACCTTC. Encoded protein: CASRYSFGADGYTF.

The chain carries TRBV11-3 and TRBJ2-1; 8 bases align to TRBD2. Germline CDR1 SGHNT, CDR2 YENEEA. This CDR3 is built from 15 residues. V dropped 5 bases and J dropped 3; count of bases not matched to a gene: 6. CDR3 coding DNA: TGTGCCAGCAGCCCCTCAGCGGGAGTCTACAATGAGCAGTTCTTC. This codes for CASSPSAGVYNEQFF. The variable domain in full, completed from reference TRBV11-3 and TRBJ2-1, reads EAGVVQSPRYKIIEKKQPVAFWCNPISGHNTLYWYLQNLGQGPELLIRYENEEAVDDSQLPKDRFSAERLKGVDSTLKIQPAELGDSAVYLCASSPSAGVYNEQFFGPGTRLTVL.

The DNA of the CDR3 is TGCGCCAGCAGCCAAGTCCCGGGCGGCTCCTACAATGAGCAGTTCTTC. This translates into CASSQVPGGSYNEQFF. V usage is TRBV4-3 and J usage is TRBJ2-1; D ambiguous. V gave up 1 base and J gave up 0 bases, with 10 bases separating them. Germline CDR1 reads LGHNA; CDR2 reads YSLEER. The CDR3 runs to 16 residues.

The DNA for the CDR3 is TGTGCCAGCAGGAATCGCCTGACTAGCGGATTAGATACGCAGTATTTT. Encoded protein: CASRNRLTSGLDTQYF. The V call is TRBV5-6, the J call TRBJ2-3; 9 bases align to TRBD2. Germline V gene lookup returns CDR1 SGHDT and CDR2 YYEEEE. Trimming removed 5 bases from V and 5 bases from J; junction bases left unmatched: 12. This CDR3 is built from 16 residues.